This TCR beta chain was sequenced for a study of cytomegalovirus exposure and HLA in healthy donors. Findings and caveats of the study: There were some public TCRs occurring in many donors, but most TCR sequences were rare.

For this clone: Its antigen is unidentified.

A multiplex PCR was run with 60 Vbeta primers and 13 Jbeta primers. Sequencing was performed with immunoSEQ multiplex PCR; in TCRdb, only in-frame clones are kept and a portion is missing. Of 130,000 or so clones in the sample, less than 75% were seen once. The donors (healthy individuals) were bone marrow donors. In germline, CDR1 is SGHDT, CDR2 YYEEEE. The J segment lost 1 base and the V segment lost 4 bases, leaving 2 bases of the junction unmatched. The CDR3 consists of 15 residues. The sequence came from a woman aged 40-49 years in good health and CMV-seropositive. The chain joins TRBV5-6 to TRBJ2-1; 10 bases are shared with TRBD1. Material for sequencing was PBMCs. CDR3 coding DNA: TGTGCCAGCAGCGGGGGACAGGGGTCCTACAATGAGCAGTTCTTC. Translating it yields CASSGGQGSYNEQFF.